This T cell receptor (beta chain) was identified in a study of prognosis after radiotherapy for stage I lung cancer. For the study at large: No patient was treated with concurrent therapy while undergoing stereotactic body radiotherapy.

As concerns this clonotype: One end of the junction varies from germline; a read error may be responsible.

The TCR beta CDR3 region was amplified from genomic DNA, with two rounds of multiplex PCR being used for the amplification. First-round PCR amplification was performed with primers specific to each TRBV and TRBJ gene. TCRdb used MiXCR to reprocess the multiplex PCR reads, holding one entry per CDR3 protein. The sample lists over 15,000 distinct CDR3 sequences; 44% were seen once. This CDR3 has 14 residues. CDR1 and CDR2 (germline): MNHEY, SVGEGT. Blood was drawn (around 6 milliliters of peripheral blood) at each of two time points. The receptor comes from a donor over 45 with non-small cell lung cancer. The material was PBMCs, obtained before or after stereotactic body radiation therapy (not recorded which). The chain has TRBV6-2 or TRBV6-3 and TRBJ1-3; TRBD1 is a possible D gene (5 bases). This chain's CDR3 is CASSEQGTGNTLYF. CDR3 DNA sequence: TGTGCCAGCAGTGAGCAAGGGACTGGAAACACCTTATATTTT.